These 4 T cell receptor beta chains were sequenced from one sample in a study of shared clonotypes between healthy human individuals. Clones were read by immunoSEQ multiplex PCR, and TCRdb kept only the in-frame ones, dropping some. This sample yields 190,000 or so clones, of which about 68% are seen a single time; about 10% belongs to the top ten. Sequencing used memory CD4+ T cells sorted from blood. Subset: CD45RA-negative fraction. The origin of the receptors is a man younger than 40 in good health.

The CDR3 sequence: CAAREDSGFQPQHF. DNA of the CDR3: TGTGCAGCCCGGGAGGACTCGGGGTTTCAGCCCCAGCATTTT. The chain joins TRBV30 to TRBJ1-5, with no clear D. CDR1 is GTSNPN, CDR2 SVGIG, per germline (reference sequence). The CDR3 loop spans 14 amino acids.

The chain couples TRBV2 to TRBJ2-7; D is ambiguous. Per germline, CDR1 SNHLY and CDR2 FYNNEI. V was shortened by 6 bases and J by 9 bases, with 18 bases between the two germline ends. The CDR3 contains 13 residues. The CDR3 bases are TGTGCCAGCAGCCGAGGTAGTCCTTCTGGGCAGTACTTC. It is translated as CASSRGSPSGQYF.

The chain is built from TRBV2 and TRBJ2-3, with 9 bases identical to TRBD2. V dropped 6 bases and J dropped 1; count of bases not matched to a gene: 5. The CDR3 runs 15 residues. Germline CDR1 SNHLY, CDR2 FYNNEI. This CDR3 is CASRVAGVGTDTQYF. CDR3 DNA: TGTGCCAGCAGGGTAGCGGGAGTCGGCACAGATACGCAGTATTTT.

The rearrangement uses TRBV28 and TRBJ2-7, with 7 positions matching TRBD1. There are 13 residues in the CDR3. With V trimmed by 7 bases and J by 3 bases, 6 bases remained unmatched. Per germline, CDR1 MDHEN and CDR2 SYDVKM. The chain's CDR3 is CASTPGQYYEQYF. CDR3 nucleotides: TGTGCCAGCACCCCGGGACAGTACTACGAGCAGTACTTC.